The 27 T cell receptor beta chains given below trace back to one sample, sequenced in a study of CD8+ T cells in alopecia areata. Sequencing templates came from extracted RNA that was reverse transcribed into cDNA. Here immunoSEQ multiplex PCR was the method, and the copy in TCRdb shows in-frame clones only, minus some. This table has over 100,000 clones, about three fifths appearing once. The treatment was: oral pan-JAK inhibitor, 5-10 mg twice daily. Sequenced here: CD8+ T cells sorted from blood, sampled at week 24, from a patient treated with tofacitinib. The receptors come from a human donor with alopecia areata.

As DNA, the CDR3 is TGTGCCAGCAGCCCCCCCATCGGGACAGGGCTCTACGAGCAGTACTTC. It yields the protein CASSPPIGTGLYEQYF. The chain carries TRBV7-8 and TRBJ2-7, with TRBD1 matching 9 bases. This CDR3 comprises 16 residues. Germline V gives CDR1 SGHVS, CDR2 FQNEAQ. Trimming removed 5 bases from V and 3 bases from J; junction bases left unmatched: 11.

This clone was seen only a few times. This rearrangement joins TRBV29-1 to TRBJ2-3, with a tentative D call TRBD1 (5 bases). Looked up from germline, CDR1 is SQVTM and CDR2 is ANQGSEA. The V end was cut by 3 bases, the J end by 4 bases, with 11 bases between. The CDR3 consists of 13 residues. The CDR3 DNA follows: TGCAGCGTTGAGGTGGACACGCCAGATACGCAGTATTTT. It is translated as CSVEVDTPDTQYF.

The V and J genes are TRBV7-2 and TRBJ2-5; D is perhaps TRBD2 (5 bases). The germline V and J ends were trimmed by 5 bases and 5 bases, with 18 bases remaining between them. The CDR3 contains 15 residues. Germline V gives CDR1 SGHTA, CDR2 FQGNSA. The CDR3 spells CASSTIIPGEETQYF. CDR3 nucleotide sequence: TGTGCCAGCAGCACCATTATCCCCGGGGAGGAGACCCAGTACTTC.

This clone was seen more than once but under ten times. The CDR3 protein is CASSQRTGGYGYTF. The CDR3 DNA reads as TGCGCCAGCAGCCAGAGGACAGGAGGATATGGCTACACCTTC. V is TRBV4-1 and J is TRBJ1-2, with 7 nucleotides matching TRBD1. The V segment lost 3 bases and the J segment 5 bases; nucleotides outside the gene matches: 6. This CDR3 contains 14 residues. Germline CDR1 and CDR2: MGHRA and YSYEKL.

This chain joins TRBV4-1 and TRBJ1-3; D gene uncertain. V gave up 0 bases and J gave up 0 bases, with 9 bases separating them. This CDR3 comprises 16 residues. Germline CDR1 reads MGHRA; CDR2 reads YSYEKL. The CDR3 reads CASSQDGPASGNTIYF. Here the CDR3 DNA reads TGCGCCAGCAGCCAAGACGGTCCAGCCTCTGGAAACACCATATATTTT.

The rearrangement links TRBV27 to TRBJ2-3, with no clear D. V was trimmed by 0 bases and J by 6 bases, leaving 13 bases between them. The CDR3 extends over 15 amino acids. CDR1 and CDR2 (germline): MNHEY, SMNVEV (reference sequence). The CDR3 spells CASSLSQGWTDTQYF. In nucleotides, the CDR3 is TGTGCCAGCAGTTTATCGCAAGGGTGGACGGATACGCAGTATTTT.

This clone was detected only a few times. This chain connects TRBV29-1 to TRBJ2-6; D not certain. This CDR3 has 13 amino acids. The germline V gene has CDR1 SQVTM and CDR2 ANQGSEA. V was cut by 6 bases and J by 0 bases, with 6 bases left in between. The CDR3 is CSVLSSGANVLTF. CDR3 DNA: TGCAGCGTGCTGAGCTCTGGGGCCAACGTCCTGACTTTC.

The chain carries TRBV15 and TRBJ1-1; no reliable D call. The germline gives CDR1 LNHNV, CDR2 YYDKDF (reference sequence). Trimming shortened V by 3 bases and J by 1 base, and 12 bases separated the two germline ends. The CDR3 is 15 residues long. The CDR3 spells CATSSLPPGNTEAFF. DNA for the CDR3: TGTGCCACCAGCAGCCTCCCACCTGGGAACACTGAAGCTTTCTTT.

The chain uses TRBV7-8 and TRBJ1-1; a possible D gene is TRBD1 (5 bases). V gave up 1 base and J gave up 5 bases, with 8 bases separating them. CDR3 size: 13 residues. From germline, CDR1 is SGHVS and CDR2 FQNEAQ. CDR3 nucleotides: TGTGCCAGCAGCTTAGGGGGGTGGACTGAAGCTTTCTTT. This codes for CASSLGGWTEAFF. The whole variable domain, remainder taken from reference TRBV7-8 and TRBJ1-1, is GAGVSQSPRYKVAKRGQDVALRCDPISGHVSLFWYQQALGQGPEFLTYFQNEAQLDKSGLPSDRFFAERPEGSVSTLKIQRTQQEDSAVYLCASSLGGWTEAFFGQGTRLTVV.

This clone was recorded a few times. The rearrangement uses TRBV5-6 and TRBJ1-6; 7 bases are shared with TRBD1. V dropped 4 bases and J dropped 0; count of bases not matched to a gene: 7. Per the germline V gene, CDR1 is SGHDT and CDR2 is YYEEEE. This CDR3 is 17 amino acids long. The CDR3 region has the DNA TGTGCCAGCAGCCCGACAGGGTCCAGCTCCTATAATTCACCCCTCCACTTT. Translating it yields CASSPTGSSSYNSPLHF.

Only one count was recorded for this clone. The chain links TRBV4-3 to TRBJ1-5, with TRBD1 identical over 8 bases. The CDR3 loop spans 13 amino acids. V was pared by 0 bases and J by 16 bases, with 8 bases of the junction left unmatched. The germline V gene has CDR1 LGHNA and CDR2 YSLEER. This CDR3 reads CASSQELQGAYHF. As DNA, the CDR3 is TGCGCCAGCAGCCAAGAATTGCAGGGGGCTTACCATTTT.

The chain uses TRBV27 and TRBJ2-1; the D gene is possibly TRBD1 (6 bases). The V and J ends lost 2 bases and 11 bases respectively, with 13 bases between them. CDR3 length: 13 residues. The germline CDR1 and CDR2 sequences are MNHEY and SMNVEV (reference sequence). The CDR3 coding sequence is TGTGCCAGCAGTTTAGGTCAGGGACAAAAGCAGTTCTTC. Encoded protein: CASSLGQGQKQFF.

The chain links TRBV11-2 to TRBJ2-7; D gene ambiguous. Germline V CDR1 and CDR2: SGHAT, FQNNGV. The CDR3 runs to 14 residues. V was clipped by 4 bases and J by 3 bases, with 13 bases between them. DNA for the CDR3: TGTGCCAGCAGCTCCATGGCTGGGTTCTACGAGCAGTACTTC. It encodes CASSSMAGFYEQYF. The variable domain in full, with the rest retrieved from reference TRBV11-2 and TRBJ2-7, is EAGVAQSPRYKIIEKRQSVAFWCNPISGHATLYWYQQILGQGPKLLIQFQNNGVVDDSQLPKDRFSAERLKGVDSTLKIQPAKLEDSAVYLCASSSMAGFYEQYFGPGTRLTVT.

J is TRBJ2-5 and V is TRBV7-9, with a tentative D call TRBD2 (6 bases). CDR1 and CDR2 from the germline V gene are SEHNR and FQNEAQ (reference sequence). This CDR3 has 14 residues. The V and J ends lost 3 bases and 1 base respectively, with 9 bases between them. The CDR3 nucleotides are TGTGCCAGCAGCTTTGGGGGGTCCCAAGAGACCCAGTACTTC. It codes for CASSFGGSQETQYF.

The sample holds a few counts of this clone. The CDR3 is CASSPLQGNENTEAFF. The CDR3, as DNA: TGTGCCAGCAGCCCACTACAGGGGAATGAGAACACTGAAGCTTTCTTT. J is TRBJ1-1 and V is TRBV4-2; 7 bases align to TRBD1. Germline trimming cut 4 bases from V and 1 base from J; bases unmatched to any gene: 9. The length of the CDR3 is 16 residues. The germline V gene has CDR1 LGHNA and CDR2 YNFKEQ.

This clone was recorded only once. This chain links TRBV7-8 with TRBJ2-7, with D perhaps matching TRBD2 (5 bases). V was trimmed by 0 bases and J by 3 bases, leaving 12 bases between them. Germline CDR1 reads SGHVS; CDR2 reads FQNEAQ. The CDR3 is 15 amino acids. The CDR3 sequence: CASSLAGRGSYEQYF. The DNA of the CDR3 is TGTGCCAGCAGCTTAGCGGGGAGAGGGAGCTACGAGCAGTACTTC.

V usage is TRBV6-6 and J usage is TRBJ2-7; 8 bases map to TRBD1. This CDR3 is 15 amino acids long. Trimming cost V 2 bases and J 2 bases; bases outside gene matches: 5. Germline CDR1 MNHNY, CDR2 SVGAGI (reference sequence). Written as DNA, the CDR3 is TGTGCCAGCAGTTACCTGACAGGGGATACCTACGAGCAGTACTTC. This translates into CASSYLTGDTYEQYF.

This clone came up a few times. V usage is TRBV6-1 and J usage is TRBJ1-4; TRBD1 might be the D (5 bases). From germline, CDR1 is MNHNS and CDR2 SASEGT. This CDR3 contains 14 residues. The V and J ends lost 3 bases and 11 bases respectively, with 16 bases between them. CDR3 in amino acids: CASSERSEGDKLFF. DNA of the CDR3: TGTGCCAGCAGTGAGAGGTCAGAAGGGGACAAACTGTTTTTT.

The chain couples TRBV6-1 to TRBJ1-3; no clear D gene. The germline V gene encodes CDR1 MNHNS and CDR2 SASEGT. The CDR3 is 11 amino acids. Trimming removed 1 base at V and 5 bases at J, with 0 bases between. The CDR3 DNA is TGTGCCAGCAGTGAAGGAAACACCATATATTTT. Protein sequence: CASSEGNTIYF.

This sequence joins TRBV30 and TRBJ1-1; TRBD1 might be the D (6 bases). Trimming cost V 5 bases and J 3 bases, with 13 bases left between them. The CDR3 has 13 amino acids. Germline CDR1 reads GTSNPN; CDR2 reads SVGIG (reference sequence). The DNA of the CDR3 is TGTGCCTGGGGGGACATTGGGGACACTGAAGCTTTCTTT. This gives the protein CAWGDIGDTEAFF.

The chain combines TRBV4-3 with TRBJ2-3; 7 nucleotides match TRBD2. This CDR3 spans 15 amino acids. Germline V gene sequence: CDR1 LGHNA, CDR2 YSLEER. Germline trimming cut 4 bases from V and 4 bases from J; bases unmatched to any gene: 8. The CDR3 spells CASSRLTGRADTQYF. The CDR3 DNA follows: TGCGCCAGCAGCCGCCTCACTGGGAGGGCAGATACGCAGTATTTT.

The chain recombines TRBV7-8 with TRBJ2-2; 8 positions match TRBD1. Germline assignment: CDR1 SGHVS and CDR2 FQNEAQ. The CDR3 length is 15 residues. The V and J ends lost 5 bases and 3 bases, in that order; junction bases with no gene match: 5. The CDR3 region is CASSPRTGHTGELFF. CDR3 DNA sequence: TGTGCCAGCAGCCCAAGGACAGGGCACACCGGGGAGCTGTTTTTT.

The rearrangement joins TRBV2 to TRBJ2-7, with 11 bases lining up with TRBD1. This CDR3 comprises 14 residues. Germline lookup yields CDR1 SNHLY and CDR2 FYNNEI. Trimming cost V 6 bases and J 4 bases; bases outside gene matches: 5. The chain's CDR3 is CASSHGQGAYEQYF. The CDR3 nucleotides read TGTGCCAGCAGCCATGGACAGGGGGCTTACGAGCAGTACTTC.

This clone occurred a few times. The J gene is TRBJ2-3, the V gene TRBV29-1; D gene ambiguous. The germline CDR1 and CDR2 sequences are SQVTM and ANQGSEA. V shed 4 bases and J shed 0 bases, with 8 bases lying between them. The CDR3 extends over 13 amino acids. The chain's CDR3 is CSVVAVSTDTQYF. In DNA form, the CDR3 reads TGCAGCGTTGTGGCGGTCAGCACAGATACGCAGTATTTT.

In its sample, this clone was seen a few times. The chain uses TRBV2 and TRBJ2-7, with D maybe TRBD2 (7 bases). Germline V gives CDR1 SNHLY, CDR2 FYNNEI. The CDR3 covers 13 residues. The V end was cut by 7 bases, the J end by 5 bases, with 15 bases between. The CDR3 loop reads CASNGGPVDEQYF. For the CDR3, the DNA is TGTGCCAGCAACGGGGGGCCGGTTGACGAGCAGTACTTC.

This clone was found a few times. The V and J genes are TRBV29-1 and TRBJ1-2; D gene ambiguous. The CDR3 runs to 12 residues. Germline CDR1 SQVTM, CDR2 ANQGSEA. With 2 bases removed from V and 2 bases from J, the gap between germline ends came to 6 bases. CDR3 sequence: CSVERGNYGYTF. The CDR3 DNA sequence: TGCAGCGTTGAAAGAGGGAACTATGGCTACACCTTC.

This clone was counted a few times. This chain's CDR3 is CASSASSGANVLTF. The CDR3 DNA reads TGTGCCAGCAGCGCCAGCTCTGGGGCCAACGTCCTGACTTTC. The chain is built from TRBV6-4 and TRBJ2-6, with D uncertain. Trimming cost V 6 bases and J 0 bases, with 6 bases left between them. The CDR3 loop spans 14 amino acids. The germline V gene has CDR1 MRHNA and CDR2 SNTAGT.